A selection of T cell receptor beta chains follows, all from one sample in a study of blood T cell repertoires in COVID-19. Generated by immunoSEQ multiplex PCR, the TCRdb table keeps only in-frame clones and is missing some. The table shows 250,000 to 400,000 clones, with roughly nine tenths occurring only once. The source material was PBMCs or T cells enriched from blood (not recorded which). The receptors here all came from a man between 60 and 75 years old who had recovered from COVID-19. CDR3s include the opening cysteine and the closing phenylalanine or tryptophan. The order of the fields is J gene, V gene, D gene, CDR3 protein, CDR3 DNA. The D gene is left open where the match is weak.

>TRBJ1-5|TRBV14|.
CASSQGEYQPQHF
TGTGCCAGCAGCCAAGGCGAGTATCAGCCCCAGCATTTT
>TRBJ1-5|TRBV18|.
CASSPDSQTQHF
TGTGCCAGCTCACCCGACTCCCAGACCCAGCATTTT
>TRBJ1-1|TRBV11-3|TRBD1
CASSLTGTGGPSTEAFF
TGTGCCAGCAGCTTAACTGGGACAGGGGGCCCGAGCACTGAAGCTTTCTTT
>TRBJ1-2|TRBV5-5|TRBD1
CASSPYAGQGGGYTF
TGTGCCAGCAGCCCATACGCCGGACAGGGAGGAGGCTACACCTTC
>TRBJ1-5|TRBV19|.
CASSDWLSNQPQHF
TGTGCCAGTAGTGACTGGCTTAGCAATCAGCCCCAGCATTTT
>TRBJ2-3|TRBV6-1|.
CASSEGRGDTQYF
TGTGCCAGCAGTGAGGGTCGAGGGGATACGCAGTATTTT
>TRBJ2-5|TRBV6-1|.
CASSEDRMGGGRSQETQYF
TGTGCCAGCAGTGAAGATCGGATGGGTGGGGGGAGAAGCCAAGAGACCCAGTACTTC
>TRBJ1-1|TRBV11-2|.
CASSYEGQVNTEAFF
TGTGCCAGCAGCTACGAGGGACAAGTGAACACTGAAGCTTTCTTT
>TRBJ2-3|TRBV7-2|.
CASSLGLGGTDTQYF
TGTGCCAGCAGCTTAGGGTTAGGAGGCACAGATACGCAGTATTTT
>TRBJ2-5|TRBV5-1|TRBD1
CASSIQGAAMGETQYF
TGCGCCAGCAGCATACAGGGGGCGGCTATGGGAGAGACCCAGTACTTC